This T cell receptor beta chain appears in the sequencing data of a study of shared clonotypes between healthy human individuals. Trimming cost V 2 bases and J 7 bases; bases outside gene matches: 5. From germline, CDR1 is MNHNY and CDR2 SVGAGI (reference sequence). The CDR3 has 15 residues. Sorted subsets were amplified in replicate PCRs using around 200 ng DNA, some 31,000 T cell genomes. This table comes from immunoSEQ multiplex PCR, and its TCRdb copy is limited to in-frame clones, with some not included. The sample includes over a million clones, approximately 78% of them seen just once. The TCR originated in a man between 18 and 35 years old in good health. Some clones in this sample may be carry-over from other donors' samples. Sequencing was performed on memory CD4+ T cells from PBMCs. Subset in this sample: CD45RA-negative fraction. The chain uses TRBV6-6 and TRBJ1-4; 9 bases are a match to TRBD1. CDR3 nucleotides: TGTGCCAGCAGTTACCAGGGACAGGGAAGTGAAAAACTGTTTTTT. It yields the protein CASSYQGQGSEKLFF.